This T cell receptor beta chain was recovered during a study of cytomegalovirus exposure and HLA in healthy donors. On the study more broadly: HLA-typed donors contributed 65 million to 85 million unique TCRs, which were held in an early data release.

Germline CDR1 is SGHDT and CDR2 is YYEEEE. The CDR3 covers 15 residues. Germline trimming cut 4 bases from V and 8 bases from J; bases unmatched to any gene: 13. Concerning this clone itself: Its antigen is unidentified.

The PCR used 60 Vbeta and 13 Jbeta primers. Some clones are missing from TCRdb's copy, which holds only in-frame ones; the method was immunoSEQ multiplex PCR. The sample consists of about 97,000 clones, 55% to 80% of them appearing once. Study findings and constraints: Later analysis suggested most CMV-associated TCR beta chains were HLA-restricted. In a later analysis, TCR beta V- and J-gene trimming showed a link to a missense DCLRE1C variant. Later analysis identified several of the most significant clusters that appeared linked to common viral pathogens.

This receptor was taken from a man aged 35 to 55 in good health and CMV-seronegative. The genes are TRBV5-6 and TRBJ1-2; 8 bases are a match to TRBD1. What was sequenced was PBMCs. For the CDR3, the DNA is TGTGCCAGCAGCCGTCAGGGGGCCTACCCCCGGGGCTACACCTTC. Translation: CASSRQGAYPRGYTF.